The T cell receptor beta chain described here comes from a study of T cell responses to AZD1222 COVID-19 vaccine. The V gene lost 9 bases and the J gene lost 7 bases, with 16 bases spanning the gap. Germline V gene data show CDR1 as ENHRY and CDR2 as SYGVKD. This CDR3 region has 13 residues. This clone was detected once. Profiled with immunoSEQ multiplex PCR; TCRdb holds only in-frame clones, not every one. The sample includes about 180,000 clones, more than 70% of them seen just once. Specimen: peripheral blood, collected 28 days after the second AZD1222 dose. The rearrangement joins TRBV10-3 to TRBJ2-1, with D perhaps assigned TRBD1 or TRBD2 (6 bases each). This receptor was obtained from an adult who received the AZD1222 COVID-19 vaccine. The CDR3 region is CAISGRGGNEQFF. The DNA of the CDR3 is TGTGCCATTTCCGGGAGAGGGGGAAATGAGCAGTTCTTC.